This entry is about one T cell receptor beta chain. This sample stems from a study of cytomegalovirus exposure and HLA in healthy donors. The PCR contained 60 Vbeta and 13 Jbeta primers. Sequenced by immunoSEQ multiplex PCR; TCRdb stores in-frame clones only, minus some. The table has approximately 140,000 clones, 60% to 80% seen once. Material for sequencing was PBMCs. This sequence originates from a man aged 18 to 29 in good health and CMV-seronegative.

Here the CDR3 reads CASIMPGQNRSPLHF. The CDR3 nucleotides read TGTGCCAGCATCATGCCGGGACAAAATAGATCACCCCTCCACTTT. V usage is TRBV2 and J usage is TRBJ1-6; a weak D match, TRBD1 (6 bases). Germline V CDR1 and CDR2: SNHLY, FYNNEI. The CDR3 has 15 residues. V was pared by 7 bases and J by 10 bases, with 20 bases between.